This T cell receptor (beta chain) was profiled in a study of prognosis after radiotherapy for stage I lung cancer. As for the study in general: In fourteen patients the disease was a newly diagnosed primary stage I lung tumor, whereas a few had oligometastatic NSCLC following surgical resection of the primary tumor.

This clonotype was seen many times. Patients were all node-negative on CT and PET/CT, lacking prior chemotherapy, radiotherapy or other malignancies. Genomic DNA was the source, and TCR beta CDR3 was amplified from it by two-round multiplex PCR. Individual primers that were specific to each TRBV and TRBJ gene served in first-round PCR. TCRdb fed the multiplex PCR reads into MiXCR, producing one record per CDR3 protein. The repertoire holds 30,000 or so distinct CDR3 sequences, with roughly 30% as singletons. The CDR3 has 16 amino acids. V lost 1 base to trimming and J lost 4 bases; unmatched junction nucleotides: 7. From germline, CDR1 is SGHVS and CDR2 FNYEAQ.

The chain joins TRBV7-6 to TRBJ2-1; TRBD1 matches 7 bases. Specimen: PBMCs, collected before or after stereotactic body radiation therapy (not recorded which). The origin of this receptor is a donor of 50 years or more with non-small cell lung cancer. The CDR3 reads CASSLEGGSAYNEQFF. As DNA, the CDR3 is TGTGCCAGCAGCTTAGAAGGGGGCAGTGCGTACAATGAGCAGTTCTTC.